This T cell receptor (beta chain) was retrieved from a study of blood T cell repertoires in COVID-19. Study-wide background: Researchers got acute and convalescent COVID-19 samples from the United States, Italy and Spain. T cells, B-cell-depleted T cells, or PBMCs provided the cDNA or gDNA that served as material.

Per the original data handling: Reference gene primer amplification gave nucleated cell count estimates. The data were produced by immunoSEQ multiplex PCR, yet TCRdb's version contains in-frame clones alone and is incomplete. Clonal size and the V and J genes are those of that table, whereas D and trimming came from the DNA. The sample has hundreds of thousands of clones; more than 70% are singletons. This TCR came from a man older than 75 with acute or convalescent COVID-19. The sequencing sample was made of peripheral blood.

The CDR3 DNA reads TGCGCCAGCAGCTTTGCGGGGGGCGCGGGCACCGGGGAGCTGTTTTTT. Residues: CASSFAGGAGTGELFF. This sequence joins TRBV5-1 and TRBJ2-2, with 8 bases that match TRBD2. Germline V CDR1 and CDR2: SGHRS, YFSETQ. The CDR3 sequence is 16 residues long. Trimming at V came to 2 bases and at J to 4 bases, leaving 7 bases not matched to a gene. The full variable domain, rest sourced from reference TRBV5-1 and TRBJ2-2, is KAGVTQTPRYLIKTRGQQVTLSCSPISGHRSVSWYQQTPGQGLQFLFEYFSETQRNKGNFPGRFSGRQFSNSRSEMNVSTLELGDSALYLCASSFAGGAGTGELFFGEGSRLTVL.